Listed below are T cell receptor beta chains from one sample, sequenced in a study of human T cells and chemical hapten exposure. TCRdb processed the RACE reads anew with MiXCR; each CDR3 protein has one entry. The repertoire has roughly 84,000 distinct CDR3 sequences, about 10% of them found once; the top ten carry approximately 3.5%. This material consisted of whole blood, taken in connection with sensitization to the hapten diphenylcyclopropenone (DPC). These receptor sequences come from a woman between 50 and 59 years old with alopecia areata. Some clones in this sample may be carry-over from other donors' samples. Each CDR3 is given with its conserved first and last residue. The D gene is left open where the match is weak. Rows give clone size only sometimes, using once, few, many, or a class for an expanded clone.

abundance: many
j_gene: TRBJ1-6
v_gene: TRBV4-3
d_gene: TRBD1
CDR3aa: CASSQTTGGGSPLHF
CDR3nt: TGCGCCAGCAGCCAGACAACAGGGGGCGGGTCACCCCTCCACTTT

abundance: few
j_gene: TRBJ1-2
v_gene: TRBV30
d_gene: NA
CDR3aa: CAWSVIGAGGYTF
CDR3nt: TGTGCCTGGAGTGTAATAGGGGCGGGAGGCTACACCTTC

abundance: few
j_gene: TRBJ1-1
v_gene: TRBV28
d_gene: NA
CDR3aa: CASVPGPLNTEAFF
CDR3nt: TGTGCCAGCGTTCCGGGACCGCTGAACACTGAAGCTTTCTTT

abundance: many
j_gene: TRBJ1-1
v_gene: TRBV27
d_gene: TRBD1
CDR3aa: CASSTASGGVGTEAFF
CDR3nt: TGTGCCAGCAGTACCGCGTCAGGGGGCGTAGGCACTGAAGCTTTCTTT

abundance: many
j_gene: TRBJ2-6
v_gene: TRBV3-1
d_gene: NA
CDR3aa: CASRVSGANVLTF
CDR3nt: TGTGCCAGCAGGGTGTCCGGGGCCAACGTCCTGACTTTC

abundance: few
j_gene: TRBJ1-1
v_gene: TRBV27
d_gene: TRBD1
CDR3aa: CPTRQGLNTEAFF
CDR3nt: TGTCCAACTCGACAGGGATTAAACACTGAAGCTTTCTTT

abundance: many
j_gene: TRBJ2-3
v_gene: TRBV27
d_gene: TRBD2
CDR3aa: CASSFPGTSGSTDTQYF
CDR3nt: TGTGCCAGCAGTTTTCCCGGGACTAGCGGGAGCACAGATACGCAGTATTTT

abundance: many
j_gene: TRBJ2-1
v_gene: TRBV20-1
d_gene: TRBD2
CDR3aa: CSARDVTSGRAYNEQFF
CDR3nt: TGCAGTGCTAGAGATGTGACTAGCGGGAGGGCCTACAATGAGCAGTTCTTC

abundance: many
j_gene: TRBJ2-1
v_gene: TRBV6-5
d_gene: NA
CDR3aa: CASSYRRASSYNEQFF
CDR3nt: TGTGCCAGCAGTTATAGGCGGGCCAGCTCCTACAATGAGCAGTTCTTC

abundance: few
j_gene: TRBJ2-7
v_gene: TRBV18
d_gene: NA
CDR3aa: CASSPWSDSYEQYF
CDR3nt: TGTGCCAGCTCACCATGGTCCGACTCCTACGAGCAGTACTTC

abundance: many
j_gene: TRBJ1-5
v_gene: TRBV6-1
d_gene: TRBD1
CDR3aa: CASRERQGYNQPQHF
CDR3nt: TGTGCCAGCAGGGAGAGACAGGGGTATAATCAGCCCCAGCATTTT

abundance: few
j_gene: TRBJ2-1
v_gene: TRBV11-1
d_gene: NA
CDR3aa: CASSLYYEQFF
CDR3nt: TGTGCCAGCAGCTTGTACTATGAGCAGTTCTTC

abundance: few
j_gene: TRBJ1-1
v_gene: TRBV6-1
d_gene: NA
CDR3aa: CASSGVGDHTEAFF
CDR3nt: TGTGCCAGCAGTGGAGTTGGGGACCACACTGAAGCTTTCTTT

abundance: few
j_gene: TRBJ2-1
v_gene: TRBV30
d_gene: NA
CDR3aa: CASTGVFSNEQFF
CDR3nt: TGTGCCTCCACGGGAGTTTTTAGCAATGAGCAGTTCTTC

abundance: many
j_gene: TRBJ2-7
v_gene: TRBV4-1
d_gene: NA
CDR3aa: CASSQVRTYEQYF
CDR3nt: TGCGCCAGCAGCCAAGTGAGGACCTACGAGCAGTACTTC

abundance: NA
j_gene: TRBJ2-1
v_gene: TRBV28
d_gene: TRBD2
CDR3aa: CASSRTSVGEQFF
CDR3nt: TGTGCCAGCAGCCGGACTAGCGTTGGTGAGCAGTTCTTC

abundance: NA
j_gene: TRBJ2-1
v_gene: TRBV7-3
d_gene: NA
CDR3aa: CASSSTHGNEQFF
CDR3nt: TGTGCCAGCAGCTCGACCCACGGCAATGAGCAGTTCTTC

abundance: NA
j_gene: TRBJ1-2
v_gene: TRBV6-2/TRBV6-3
d_gene: NA
CDR3aa: CASSYSQAGNYGYTF
CDR3nt: TGTGCCAGCAGTTACTCCCAAGCAGGGAACTATGGCTACACCTTC

abundance: NA
j_gene: TRBJ2-3
v_gene: TRBV20-1
d_gene: NA
CDR3aa: CSAREIGLDGTDTQYF
CDR3nt: TGCAGTGCTAGAGAGATAGGGCTGGACGGCACAGATACGCAGTATTTT

abundance: NA
j_gene: TRBJ2-7
v_gene: TRBV28
d_gene: NA
CDR3aa: CASSGPGGEQYF
CDR3nt: TGTGCCAGCAGTGGCCCTGGGGGGGAGCAGTACTTC

abundance: many
j_gene: TRBJ2-3
v_gene: TRBV5-1
d_gene: NA
CDR3aa: CASSLGSKADTQYF
CDR3nt: TGCGCCAGCAGCTTGGGTTCCAAGGCAGATACGCAGTATTTT

abundance: many
j_gene: TRBJ2-3
v_gene: TRBV9
d_gene: NA
CDR3aa: CASSVAGPPTDTQYF
CDR3nt: TGTGCCAGCAGCGTAGCGGGACCTCCCACAGATACGCAGTATTTT

abundance: many
j_gene: TRBJ2-1
v_gene: TRBV6-5
d_gene: NA
CDR3aa: CASSYSTDYRNEQFF
CDR3nt: TGTGCCAGCAGTTACTCCACCGACTACCGCAATGAGCAGTTCTTC

abundance: few
j_gene: TRBJ2-4
v_gene: TRBV28
d_gene: NA
CDR3aa: CASSSRTGRIKNIQYF
CDR3nt: TGTGCCAGCAGTTCGCGAACAGGCCGAATCAAAAACATTCAGTACTTC

abundance: many
j_gene: TRBJ1-2
v_gene: TRBV3-1
d_gene: NA
CDR3aa: CASSPGTYGYTF
CDR3nt: TGTGCCAGCAGCCCAGGGACCTATGGCTACACCTTC

abundance: many
j_gene: TRBJ1-2
v_gene: TRBV7-9
d_gene: NA
CDR3aa: CASSLDRVGGYTF
CDR3nt: TGTGCCAGCAGCTTAGACCGGGTGGGTGGCTACACCTTC

abundance: many
j_gene: TRBJ1-5
v_gene: TRBV19
d_gene: TRBD1
CDR3aa: CASVRGRGQGNQPQHF
CDR3nt: TGTGCCAGTGTTAGGGGCAGGGGGCAAGGTAATCAGCCCCAGCATTTT

abundance: many
j_gene: TRBJ2-7
v_gene: TRBV6-5
d_gene: TRBD1
CDR3aa: CASSYLGQGVNEQYF
CDR3nt: TGTGCCAGCAGTTACTTGGGACAGGGGGTAAACGAGCAGTACTTC

abundance: many
j_gene: TRBJ2-3
v_gene: TRBV7-2
d_gene: NA
CDR3aa: CASSLGWSTDTQYF
CDR3nt: TGTGCCAGCAGCCTGGGGTGGAGCACAGATACGCAGTATTTT